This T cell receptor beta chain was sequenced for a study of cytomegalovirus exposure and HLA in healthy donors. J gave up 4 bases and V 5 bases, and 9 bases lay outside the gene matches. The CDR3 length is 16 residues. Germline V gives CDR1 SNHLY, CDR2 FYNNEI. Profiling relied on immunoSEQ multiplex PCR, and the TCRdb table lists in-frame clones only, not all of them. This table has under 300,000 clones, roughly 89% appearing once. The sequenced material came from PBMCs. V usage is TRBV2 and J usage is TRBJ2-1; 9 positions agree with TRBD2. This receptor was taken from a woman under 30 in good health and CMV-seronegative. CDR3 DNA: TGTGCCAGCAGTCCTCTTCTAGCGGGGATATACAATGAGCAGTTCTTC. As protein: CASSPLLAGIYNEQFF.